This T cell receptor beta chain was obtained from a study of blood T cell repertoires in COVID-19. About the study: Researchers got acute and convalescent COVID-19 samples from the United States, Italy and Spain. Sample material is recorded as cDNA or gDNA derived from T cells, B-cell-depleted T cells, or PBMCs.

Original processing notes: Counts of nucleated cells, estimated from reference gene primer amplification, were obtained. The repertoire was sequenced with immunoSEQ multiplex PCR; TCRdb's copy has only in-frame clones and lacks some. D and trimming come from the DNA, and the V and J calls and clone size come from that table. The table lists approximately 400,000 clones, over 65% of them singletons, with roughly 1.2% in the top ten. Germline lookup yields CDR1 MNHEY and CDR2 SVGAGI. CDR3 length: 12 amino acids. V was shortened by 5 bases and J by 4 bases, with 5 bases between the two germline ends. The specimen sequenced was peripheral blood. The V gene is TRBV6-5, the J gene TRBJ2-2; TRBD2 is a possible D gene (5 bases). The sequence was obtained from a human donor with acute or convalescent COVID-19. The donor label of this sample is uncertain. The CDR3, as DNA: TGTGCCAGCAGTCGGGGCACCGGGGAGCTGTTTTTT. Amino acids: CASSRGTGELFF.